This TCR beta chain was sequenced during a study of T-cell memory formation after mild COVID-19. CDR3 length: 13 residues. J was trimmed by 9 bases and V by 6 bases; bases with no gene match: 6. The V gene's germline CDR1 is SNHLY and CDR2 FYNNEI. TCRdb analysed the 5' RACE reads with MiXCR anew, one entry per CDR3 protein. Of 40,000 to 55,000 distinct CDR3 sequences listed, 10% to 15% are singletons. The gene calls are TRBV2 and TRBJ2-7; the match to TRBD2 covers 12 bases. The sample consisted of PBMCs or a T cell subset sorted from them (not recorded which). This clonotype originated in a man in his late teens or twenties who had mild COVID-19 (a few samples of this study predate the infection). Cell type and time point are not known. As DNA, the CDR3 is TGTGCCAGCAGACTAGCGGGGGGTCAGGGGCAGTACGTC. Translated: CASRLAGGQGQYV.